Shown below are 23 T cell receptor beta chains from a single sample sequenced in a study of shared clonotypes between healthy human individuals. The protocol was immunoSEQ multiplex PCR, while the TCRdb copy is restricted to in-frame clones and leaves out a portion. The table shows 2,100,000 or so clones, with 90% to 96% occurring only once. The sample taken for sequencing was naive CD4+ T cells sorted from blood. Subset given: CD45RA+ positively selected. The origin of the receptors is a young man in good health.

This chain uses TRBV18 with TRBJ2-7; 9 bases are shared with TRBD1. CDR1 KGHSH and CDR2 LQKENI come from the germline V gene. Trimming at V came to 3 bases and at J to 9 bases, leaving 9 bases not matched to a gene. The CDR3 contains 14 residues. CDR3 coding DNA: TGTGCCAGCTCACCCTTGGGACAGGGTATGGTGCAGTACTTC. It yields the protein CASSPLGQGMVQYF.

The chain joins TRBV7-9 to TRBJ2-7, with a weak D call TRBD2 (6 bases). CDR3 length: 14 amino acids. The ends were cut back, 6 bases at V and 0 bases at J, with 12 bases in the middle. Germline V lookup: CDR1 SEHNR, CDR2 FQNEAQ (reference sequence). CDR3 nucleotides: TGTGCCAGCAGGAGACTAGGCAGCTCCTACGAGCAGTACTTC. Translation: CASRRLGSSYEQYF.

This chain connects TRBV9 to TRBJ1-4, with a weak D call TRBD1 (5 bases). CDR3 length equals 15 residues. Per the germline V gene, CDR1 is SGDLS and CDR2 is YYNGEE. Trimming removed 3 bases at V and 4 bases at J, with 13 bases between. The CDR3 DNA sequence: TGTGCCAGCAGCGATAATACGGGGCTTAATGAAAAACTGTTTTTT. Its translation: CASSDNTGLNEKLFF.

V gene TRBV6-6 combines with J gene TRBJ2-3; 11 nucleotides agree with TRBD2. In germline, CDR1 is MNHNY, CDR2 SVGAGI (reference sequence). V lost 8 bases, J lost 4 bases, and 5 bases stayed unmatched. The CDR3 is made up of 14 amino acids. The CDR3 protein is CASSSGRSADTQYF. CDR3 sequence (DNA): TGTGCCAGCTCTAGCGGGAGGTCTGCAGATACGCAGTATTTT.

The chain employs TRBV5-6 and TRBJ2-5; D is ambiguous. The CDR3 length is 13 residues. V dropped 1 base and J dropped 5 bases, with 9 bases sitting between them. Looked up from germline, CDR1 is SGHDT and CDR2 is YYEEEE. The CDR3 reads CASSLKGLETQYF. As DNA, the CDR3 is TGTGCCAGCAGCTTGAAAGGGTTGGAGACCCAGTACTTC. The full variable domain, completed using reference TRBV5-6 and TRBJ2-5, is DAGVTQSPTHLIKTRGQQVTLRCSPKSGHDTVSWYQQALGQGPQFIFQYYEEEERQRGNFPDRFSGHQFPNYSSELNVNALLLGDSALYLCASSLKGLETQYFGPGTRLLVL.

The CDR3 is CASSSGQGRTYEQYF. The CDR3 DNA sequence: TGTGCCAGCAGTTCGGGACAGGGAAGGACCTACGAGCAGTACTTC. J is TRBJ2-7 and V is TRBV6-6; the match to TRBD1 covers 9 bases. CDR1 is MNHNY, CDR2 SVGAGI, per germline (reference sequence). The V and J ends lost 4 bases and 2 bases, in that order; junction bases with no gene match: 6. This CDR3 region has 15 residues.

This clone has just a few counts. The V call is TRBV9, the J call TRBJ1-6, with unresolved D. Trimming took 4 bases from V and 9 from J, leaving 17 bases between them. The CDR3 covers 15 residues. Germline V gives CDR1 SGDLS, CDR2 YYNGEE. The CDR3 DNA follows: TGTGCCAGCAGCTCATACTACGTAGCCGGTTCACCCCTCCACTTT. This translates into CASSSYYVAGSPLHF.

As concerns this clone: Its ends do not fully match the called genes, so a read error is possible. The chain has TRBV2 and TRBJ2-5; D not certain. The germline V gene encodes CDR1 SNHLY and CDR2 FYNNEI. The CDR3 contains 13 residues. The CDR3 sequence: CASSAGGQGTQYF. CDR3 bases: TGTGCCAGCAGTGCGGGCGGTCAAGGGACCCAGTACTTC. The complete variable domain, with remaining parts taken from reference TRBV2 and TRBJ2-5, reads EPEVTQTPSHQVTQMGQEVILRCVPISNHLYFYWYRQILGQKVEFLVSFYNNEISEKSEIFDDQFSVERPDGSNFTLKIRSTKLEDSAMYFCASSAGGQGTQYFGPGTRLLVL.

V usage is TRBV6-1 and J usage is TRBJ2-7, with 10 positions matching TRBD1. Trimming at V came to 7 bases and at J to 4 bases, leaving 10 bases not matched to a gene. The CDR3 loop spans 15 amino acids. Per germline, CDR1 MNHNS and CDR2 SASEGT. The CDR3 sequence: CASTKGTGAGYEQYF. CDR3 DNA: TGTGCCAGCACCAAGGGGACAGGGGCGGGATACGAGCAGTACTTC.

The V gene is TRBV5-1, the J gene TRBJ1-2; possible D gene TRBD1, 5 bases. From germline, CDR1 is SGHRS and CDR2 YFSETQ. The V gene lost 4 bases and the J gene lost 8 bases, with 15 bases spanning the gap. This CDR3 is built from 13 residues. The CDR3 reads CASSESGTSGYTF. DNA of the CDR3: TGCGCCAGCAGCGAGTCCGGGACGTCCGGCTACACCTTC.

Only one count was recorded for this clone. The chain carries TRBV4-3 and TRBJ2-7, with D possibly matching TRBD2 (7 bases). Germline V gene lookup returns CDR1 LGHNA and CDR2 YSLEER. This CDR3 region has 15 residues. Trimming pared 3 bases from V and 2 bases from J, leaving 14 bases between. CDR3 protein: CASSQGASGTYEQYF. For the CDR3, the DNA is TGCGCCAGCAGCCAGGGGGCTAGCGGCACCTACGAGCAGTACTTC.

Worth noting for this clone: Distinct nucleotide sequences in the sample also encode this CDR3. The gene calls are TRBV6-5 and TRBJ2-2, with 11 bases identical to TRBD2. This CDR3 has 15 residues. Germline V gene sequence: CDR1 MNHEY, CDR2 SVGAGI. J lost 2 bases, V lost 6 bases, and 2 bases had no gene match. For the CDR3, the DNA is TGTGCCAGCAGGGGGACTAGCGGAAACACCGGGGAGCTGTTTTTT. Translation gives CASRGTSGNTGELFF.

In nucleotides, the CDR3 is TGCGCCAGCAGCCCATTAGGGCCAGCTAACTATGGCTACACCTTC. Translating it yields CASSPLGPANYGYTF. This chain joins TRBV4-1 and TRBJ1-2; D gene ambiguous. The ends were cut back, 4 bases at V and 0 bases at J, with 12 bases in the middle. The CDR3 is 15 residues long. The V gene's germline CDR1 is MGHRA and CDR2 YSYEKL.

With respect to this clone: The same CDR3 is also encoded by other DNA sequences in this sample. This chain's CDR3 is CAISEGRGNEKLFF. The DNA of the CDR3 is TGTGCCATCAGTGAGGGTAGGGGAAATGAAAAACTGTTTTTT. This chain links TRBV10-3 with TRBJ1-4; D might be TRBD1 (5 bases). Germline values: CDR1 ENHRY, CDR2 SYGVKD. The CDR3 runs to 14 residues. Deletions cut 2 bases from V and 5 bases from J, with 9 bases between.

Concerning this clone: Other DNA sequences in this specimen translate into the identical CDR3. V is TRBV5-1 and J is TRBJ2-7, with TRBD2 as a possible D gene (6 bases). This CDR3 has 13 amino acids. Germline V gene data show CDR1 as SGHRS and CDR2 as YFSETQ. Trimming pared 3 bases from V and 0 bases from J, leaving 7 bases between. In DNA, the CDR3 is TGCGCCAGCAGCTGGGGGGACTCCTACGAGCAGTACTTC. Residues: CASSWGDSYEQYF.

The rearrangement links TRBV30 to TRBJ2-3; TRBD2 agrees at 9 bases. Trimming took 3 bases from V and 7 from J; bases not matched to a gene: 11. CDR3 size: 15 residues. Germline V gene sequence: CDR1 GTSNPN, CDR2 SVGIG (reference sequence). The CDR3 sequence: CAWSQVAGGRNTQYF. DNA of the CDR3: TGTGCCTGGAGCCAAGTCGCGGGGGGGCGGAATACGCAGTATTTT.

In DNA form, the CDR3 reads TGCGCCAGCAGCTGGGGGGACAGGGAGACTGAAGCTTTCTTT. Protein: CASSWGDRETEAFF. The chain carries TRBV5-1 and TRBJ1-1, with TRBD1 identical over 9 bases. This CDR3 has 14 residues. Germline V gene data show CDR1 as SGHRS and CDR2 as YFSETQ. Trimming at V came to 3 bases and at J to 5 bases, leaving 5 bases not matched to a gene.

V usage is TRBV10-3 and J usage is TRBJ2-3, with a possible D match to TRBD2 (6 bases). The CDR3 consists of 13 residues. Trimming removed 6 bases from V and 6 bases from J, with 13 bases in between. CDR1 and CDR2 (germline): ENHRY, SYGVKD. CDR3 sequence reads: CAIRPGLSDTQYF. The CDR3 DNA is TGTGCCATCAGACCGGGACTTTCCGATACGCAGTATTTT.

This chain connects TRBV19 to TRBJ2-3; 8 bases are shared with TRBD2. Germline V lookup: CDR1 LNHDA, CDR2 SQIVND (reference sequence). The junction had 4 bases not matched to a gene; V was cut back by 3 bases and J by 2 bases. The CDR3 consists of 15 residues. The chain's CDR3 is CASSITSGNTDTQYF. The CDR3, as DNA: TGTGCCAGTAGTATTACTAGCGGCAACACAGATACGCAGTATTTT.

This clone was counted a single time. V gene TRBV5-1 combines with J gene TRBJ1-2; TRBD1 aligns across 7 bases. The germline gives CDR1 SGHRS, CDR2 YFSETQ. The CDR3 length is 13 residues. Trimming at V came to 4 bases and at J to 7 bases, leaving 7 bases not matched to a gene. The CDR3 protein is CASSLTGDAGYTF. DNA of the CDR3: TGCGCCAGCAGCCTAACAGGGGACGCTGGCTACACCTTC. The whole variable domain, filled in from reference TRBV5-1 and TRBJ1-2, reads KAGVTQTPRYLIKTRGQQVTLSCSPISGHRSVSWYQQTPGQGLQFLFEYFSETQRNKGNFPGRFSGRQFSNSRSEMNVSTLELGDSALYLCASSLTGDAGYTFGSGTRLTVV.

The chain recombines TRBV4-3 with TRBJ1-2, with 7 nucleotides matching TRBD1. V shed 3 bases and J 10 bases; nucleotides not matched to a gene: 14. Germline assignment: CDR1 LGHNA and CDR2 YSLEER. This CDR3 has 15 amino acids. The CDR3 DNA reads TGCGCCAGCAGCCAGGAGACAGGGAGGACCATAAACTACACCTTC. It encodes CASSQETGRTINYTF.

The CDR3 spells CASSRTGQASTEAFF. The CDR3 DNA reads as TGTGCCAGCAGCCGTACTGGACAGGCGAGCACTGAAGCTTTCTTT. V gene TRBV6-5 combines with J gene TRBJ1-1, with 7 bases fitting TRBD1. CDR1 is MNHEY, CDR2 SVGAGI, per germline. With V trimmed by 6 bases and J by 4 bases, 11 bases remained unmatched. This CDR3 has 15 amino acids.

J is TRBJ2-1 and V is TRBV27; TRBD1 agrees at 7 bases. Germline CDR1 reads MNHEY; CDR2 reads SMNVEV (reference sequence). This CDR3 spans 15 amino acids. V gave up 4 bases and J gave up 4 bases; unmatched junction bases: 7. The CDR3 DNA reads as TGTGCCAGCAGTTCGGGGCTACAGGGGTACAATGAGCAGTTCTTC. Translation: CASSSGLQGYNEQFF.